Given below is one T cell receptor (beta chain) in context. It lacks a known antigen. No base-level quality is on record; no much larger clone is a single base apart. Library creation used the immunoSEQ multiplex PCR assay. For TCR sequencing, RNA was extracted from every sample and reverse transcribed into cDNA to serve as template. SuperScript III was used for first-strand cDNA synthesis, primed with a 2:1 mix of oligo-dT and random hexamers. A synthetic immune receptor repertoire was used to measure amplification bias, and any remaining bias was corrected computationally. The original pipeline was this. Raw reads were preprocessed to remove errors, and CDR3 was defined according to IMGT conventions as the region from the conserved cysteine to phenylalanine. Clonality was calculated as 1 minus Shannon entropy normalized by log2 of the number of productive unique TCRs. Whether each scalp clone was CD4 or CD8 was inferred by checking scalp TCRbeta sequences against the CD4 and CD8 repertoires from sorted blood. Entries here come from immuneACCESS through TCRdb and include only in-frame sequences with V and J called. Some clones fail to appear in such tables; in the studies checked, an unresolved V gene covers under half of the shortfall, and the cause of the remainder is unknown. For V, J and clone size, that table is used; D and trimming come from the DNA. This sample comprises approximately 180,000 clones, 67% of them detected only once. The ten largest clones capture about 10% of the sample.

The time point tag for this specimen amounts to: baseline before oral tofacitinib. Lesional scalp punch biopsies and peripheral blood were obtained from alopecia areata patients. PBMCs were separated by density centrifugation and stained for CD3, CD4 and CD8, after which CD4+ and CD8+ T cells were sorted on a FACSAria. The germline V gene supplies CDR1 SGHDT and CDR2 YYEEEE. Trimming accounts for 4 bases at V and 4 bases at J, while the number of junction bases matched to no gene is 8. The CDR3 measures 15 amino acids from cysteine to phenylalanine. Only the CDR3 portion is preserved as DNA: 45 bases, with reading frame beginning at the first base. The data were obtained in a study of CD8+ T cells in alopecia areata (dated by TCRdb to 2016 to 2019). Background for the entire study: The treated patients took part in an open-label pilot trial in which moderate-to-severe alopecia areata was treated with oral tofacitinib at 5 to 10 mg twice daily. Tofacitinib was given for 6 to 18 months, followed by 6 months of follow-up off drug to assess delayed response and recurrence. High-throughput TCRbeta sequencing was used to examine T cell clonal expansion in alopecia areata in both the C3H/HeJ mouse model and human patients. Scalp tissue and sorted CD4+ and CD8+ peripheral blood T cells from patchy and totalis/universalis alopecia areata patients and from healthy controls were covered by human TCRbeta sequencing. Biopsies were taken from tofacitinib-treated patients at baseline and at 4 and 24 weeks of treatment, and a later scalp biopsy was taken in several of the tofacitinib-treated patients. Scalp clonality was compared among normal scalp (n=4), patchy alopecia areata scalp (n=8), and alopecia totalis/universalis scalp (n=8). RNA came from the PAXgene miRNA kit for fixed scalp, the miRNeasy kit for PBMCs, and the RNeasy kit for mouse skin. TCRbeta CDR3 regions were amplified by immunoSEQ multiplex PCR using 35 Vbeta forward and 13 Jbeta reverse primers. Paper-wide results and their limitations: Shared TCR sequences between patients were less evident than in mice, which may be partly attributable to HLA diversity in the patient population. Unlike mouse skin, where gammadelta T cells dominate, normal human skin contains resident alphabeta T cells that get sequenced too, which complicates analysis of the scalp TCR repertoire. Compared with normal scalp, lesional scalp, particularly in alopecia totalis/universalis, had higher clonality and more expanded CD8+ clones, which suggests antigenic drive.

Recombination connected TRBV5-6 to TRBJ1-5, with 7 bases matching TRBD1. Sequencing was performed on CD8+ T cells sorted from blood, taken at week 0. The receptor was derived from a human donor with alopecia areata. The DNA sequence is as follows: TGTGCCAGCAGCCGACAGGGACCCCTAAATCAGCCCCAGCATTTT. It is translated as CASSRQGPLNQPQHF.